The clone carrying this TCR beta chain showed up just a few times. Its antigen remains unidentified. This record belongs to a study of CD8 T cells in ankylosing spondylitis. Study observations and caveats: The study looked at matched synovial fluid samples from ankylosing spondylitis patients. Disease-linked clones were reported to be significantly enriched there. Relatively scarce in peripheral blood, disease-linked clones were CD8+.

The CDR3 length is 14 residues. Germline-derived CDR1 and CDR2 are SGHTS and YDEGEE. Between the trimmed V and J ends, which lost 7 bases and 1 base, there was a span of 14 bases. TCRdb recomputed calls from the 5' RACE reads with MiXCR, one row per CDR3 protein. The data contain over 200,000 distinct CDR3 sequences, about 10% of them singletons. The sequence derives from a male donor with ankylosing spondylitis or in good health (not recorded which). What was sequenced was blood, either unsorted or a sorted T cell fraction (not recorded which). The chain employs TRBV5-8 and TRBJ1-2; D might be TRBD1 (5 bases). The CDR3 loop reads CASSWDGDNYGYTF. In DNA form, the CDR3 reads TGTGCCAGCTCATGGGACGGAGATAACTATGGCTACACCTTC. Full variable domain (rest looked up from reference TRBV5-8 and TRBJ1-2): EAGVTQSPTHLIKTRGQQATLRCSPISGHTSVYWYQQALGLGLQFLLWYDEGEERNRGNFPPRFSGRQFPNYSSELNVNALELEDSALYLCASSWDGDNYGYTFGSGTRLTVV.